The sequence of this T cell receptor beta chain was determined in a study of spatial heterogeneity in lung cancer. Study at large: The study found that TCR transcript counts in tumor regions correlated strongly with a matched bulk RNA-seq T cell module score.

There are 13 residues in the CDR3. Trimming shortened V by 3 bases and J by 3 bases, and 5 bases separated the two germline ends. Time point here: sample taken at primary tumor resection. A note on this clonotype: Its antigen is currently unknown.

In the library, each TCR cDNA molecule bore its own unique molecular identifier. TCRdb processed the 5' RACE reads anew with MiXCR; each CDR3 protein has one entry. The sample carries about 9,200 distinct CDR3 sequences, 6.5% to 9% recorded once. Overall study findings and caveats: Higher tumor mutation counts went along with higher counts of expanded intratumoral alpha and beta TCRs. Quantities of ubiquitous and regional expanded TCRs paralleled ubiquitous and regional nonsynonymous mutations, respectively.

The V gene is TRBV12-3 or TRBV12-4, the J gene TRBJ2-2; D unclear. The clonotype comes from a male donor with early-stage non-small cell lung cancer. Sequencing was performed on lung tumor tissue, taken at surgery. The CDR3 sequence: CASSFGYTGELFF. The CDR3 DNA follows: TGTGCCAGCAGTTTTGGGTACACCGGGGAGCTGTTTTTT.